This T cell receptor beta chain was observed in a study of blood T cell repertoires in COVID-19 (dated by TCRdb to 2018 to 2021). For the wider study: The collaborator samples originated in the United States, Italy and Spain and spanned the acute and convalescent phases of COVID-19. Samples were obtained from the ongoing ImmuneRACE study (first 160 participants) and from approximately 1,200 subjects provided by 6 global collaborators. A freely available public database, intended as a resource for researchers studying the immune response to SARS-CoV-2, is where the repertoires were released. Subjects who had been exposed to COVID-19, were actively infected with it, or had recovered from it provided the deeply sampled blood TCRbeta repertoires that made up the dataset. HLA class I and class II types, where available, came from metadata supplied by the sample provider rather than from assay-based typing. The prospective study material was composed of cDNA or gDNA derived from T cells, B-cell-depleted T cells, or PBMCs. A de-identified subject ID, COVID-19 status, age in years and sex were almost always included in the sample metadata. Overall results and qualifications from the work: The amount of clinical and demographic metadata varied by source and participant and was provided uncurated.

This clone was detected only once. Its target antigen remains unknown. Base qualities were left out, and no much larger clone turns up one base away. The immunoSEQ Assay, a bias-controlled multiplex PCR, was used to amplify TCRbeta CDR3 regions from genomic DNA. In the authors' own workflow: Nucleated cell counts per sample were estimated from amplification of reference gene primers within the assay. To quantify the absolute abundance of each unique TCRbeta CDR3 rearrangement, sequence reads were collapsed and filtered. For each sample, productive Simpson clonality was calculated as the square root of Simpson's diversity index over productive rearrangements. TCRdb carries this immuneACCESS record with in-frame sequences only. Its versions omit some clonotypes, under half of them owing to an unresolved V gene in the studies checked, with the rest unexplained. The V and J calls and the clone size are those of that table, but D and trimming were determined from the DNA. The sample profile shows some 64,000 clones; about four fifths of them were found once. The top ten hold 4% to 5.5% of the sample.

Each collaborating institution followed its own protocols to collect whole blood in K2EDTA tubes. For TCRbeta analysis, collaborators shipped samples in one of three forms: frozen whole blood, isolated PBMCs, or DNA extracted from either of those sample types. Ends trimmed: V by 5 bases, J by 5 bases; bases unmatched to a gene: 8. The CDR3 contains 14 residues, cysteine and phenylalanine counted. Only the CDR3 portion is preserved as DNA: 42 bases, with reading frame beginning at the first base. The sequencing sample was made of peripheral blood. This receptor was identified in a human donor in a cohort sampled during active COVID-19. The sequence joins TRBV23-1 to TRBJ1-2, with 7 bases matching TRBD1. TRBV23-1 is known as an ORF, though its function is uncertain. The CDR3 loop reads CASSSGTVRYGYTF. The bases are TGCGCCAGCAGTTCCGGGACAGTACGATATGGCTACACCTTC.